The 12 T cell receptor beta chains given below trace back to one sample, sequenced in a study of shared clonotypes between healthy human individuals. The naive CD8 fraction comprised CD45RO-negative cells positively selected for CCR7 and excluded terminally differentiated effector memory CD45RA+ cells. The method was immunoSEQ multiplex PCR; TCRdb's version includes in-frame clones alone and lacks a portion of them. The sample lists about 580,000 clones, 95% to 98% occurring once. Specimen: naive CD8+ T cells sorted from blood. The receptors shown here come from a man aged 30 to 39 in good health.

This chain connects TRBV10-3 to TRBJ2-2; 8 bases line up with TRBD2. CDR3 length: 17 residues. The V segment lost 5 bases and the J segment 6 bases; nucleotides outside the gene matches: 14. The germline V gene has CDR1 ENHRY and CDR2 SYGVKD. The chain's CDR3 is CAISPSRGAGAAGELFF. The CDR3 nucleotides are TGTGCCATCAGTCCCTCTCGGGGAGCGGGAGCGGCCGGGGAGCTGTTTTTT.

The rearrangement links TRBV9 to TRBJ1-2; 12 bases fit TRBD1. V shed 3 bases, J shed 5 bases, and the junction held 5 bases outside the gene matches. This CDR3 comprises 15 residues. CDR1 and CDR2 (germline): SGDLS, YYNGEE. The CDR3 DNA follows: TGTGCCAGCAGCGCGGGACAGGGGGCAGGATATGGCTACACCTTC. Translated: CASSAGQGAGYGYTF.

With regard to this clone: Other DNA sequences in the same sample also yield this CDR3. CDR3 sequence: CASSERGTGNTEAFF. CDR3 DNA sequence: TGTGCCAGCAGTGAAAGGGGGACAGGTAACACTGAAGCTTTCTTT. The rearrangement joins TRBV6-1 to TRBJ1-1, with 8 nucleotides matching TRBD1. Trimming cost V 2 bases and J 2 bases; bases outside gene matches: 4. Per germline, CDR1 MNHNS and CDR2 SASEGT. The CDR3 runs to 15 residues.

DNA for the CDR3: TGCGCCAGCAGCCAAGCGGACGGGACAGCCTACGAGCAGTACTTC. Translated: CASSQADGTAYEQYF. This sequence joins TRBV4-3 and TRBJ2-7, with 7 bases that match TRBD1. With V trimmed by 1 base and J by 2 bases, 5 bases remained unmatched. This CDR3 is built from 15 residues. Germline V gene lookup returns CDR1 LGHNA and CDR2 YSLEER.

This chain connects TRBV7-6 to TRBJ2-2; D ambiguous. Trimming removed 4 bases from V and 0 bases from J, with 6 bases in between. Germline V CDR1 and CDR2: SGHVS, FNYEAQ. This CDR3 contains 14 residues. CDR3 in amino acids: CASSSDANTGELFF. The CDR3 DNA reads TGTGCCAGCAGCTCGGACGCGAACACCGGGGAGCTGTTTTTT.

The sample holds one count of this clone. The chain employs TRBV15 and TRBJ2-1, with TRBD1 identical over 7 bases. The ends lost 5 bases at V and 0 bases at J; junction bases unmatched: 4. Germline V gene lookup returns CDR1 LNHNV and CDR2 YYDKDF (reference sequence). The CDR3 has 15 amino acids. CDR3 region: CATSDRDSSYNEQFF. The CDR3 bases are TGTGCCACCAGCGACCGGGACAGCTCCTACAATGAGCAGTTCTTC.

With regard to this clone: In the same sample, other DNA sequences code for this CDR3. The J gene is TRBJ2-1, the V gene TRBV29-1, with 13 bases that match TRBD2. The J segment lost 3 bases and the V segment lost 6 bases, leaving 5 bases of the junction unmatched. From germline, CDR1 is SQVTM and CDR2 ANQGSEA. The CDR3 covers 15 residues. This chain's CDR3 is CSVGGTSGNYNEQFF. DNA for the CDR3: TGCAGCGTCGGGGGGACTAGCGGGAACTACAATGAGCAGTTCTTC.

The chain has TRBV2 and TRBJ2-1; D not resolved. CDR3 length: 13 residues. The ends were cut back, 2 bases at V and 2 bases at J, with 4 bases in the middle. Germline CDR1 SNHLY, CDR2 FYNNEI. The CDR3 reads CASSERPYNEQFF. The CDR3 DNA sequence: TGTGCCAGCAGTGAAAGACCCTACAATGAGCAGTTCTTC.

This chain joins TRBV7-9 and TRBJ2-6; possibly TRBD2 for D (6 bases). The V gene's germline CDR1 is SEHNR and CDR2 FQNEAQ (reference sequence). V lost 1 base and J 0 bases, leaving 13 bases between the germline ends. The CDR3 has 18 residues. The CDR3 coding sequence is TGTGCCAGCAGCTTAGGGTCCCGGGACTTCTCTGGGGCCAACGTCCTGACTTTC. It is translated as CASSLGSRDFSGANVLTF.

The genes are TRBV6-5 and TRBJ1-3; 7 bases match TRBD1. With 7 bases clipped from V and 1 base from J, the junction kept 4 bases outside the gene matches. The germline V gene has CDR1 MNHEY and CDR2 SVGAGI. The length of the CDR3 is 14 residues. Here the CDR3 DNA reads TGTGCCAGCACCAGACAGGGATCTGGAAACACCATATATTTT. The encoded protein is CASTRQGSGNTIYF.

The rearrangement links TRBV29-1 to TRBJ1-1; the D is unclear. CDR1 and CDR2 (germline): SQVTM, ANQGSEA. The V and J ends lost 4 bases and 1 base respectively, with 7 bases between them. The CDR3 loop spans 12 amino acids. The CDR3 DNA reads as TGCAGCGTTGTAGACTGGAACACTGAAGCTTTCTTT. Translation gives CSVVDWNTEAFF.

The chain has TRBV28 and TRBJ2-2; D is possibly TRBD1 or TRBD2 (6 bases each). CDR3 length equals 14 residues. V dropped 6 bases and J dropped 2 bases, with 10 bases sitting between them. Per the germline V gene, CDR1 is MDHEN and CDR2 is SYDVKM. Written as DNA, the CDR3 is TGTGCCAGCAGGCGGGACATAAACACCGGGGAGCTGTTTTTT. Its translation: CASRRDINTGELFF.